This T cell receptor (beta chain) appears in the sequencing data of a study of early T cells in non-severe SARS-CoV-2 infection. Study background: Unpaired chains resulted from sequencing bulk RNA of unsorted whole blood.

This clonotype has a count of ten or more. Molecules of cDNA were individually given unique molecular identifiers that were attached to them. From the 5' RACE reads, TCRdb called clonotypes with MiXCR, one entry per CDR3 protein. This table holds about 25,000 distinct CDR3 sequences, approximately 4% found once. Trimming stripped 4 bases from V and 4 bases from J, with 9 bases between. Germline lookup yields CDR1 DFQATT and CDR2 SNEGSKA (reference sequence). The CDR3 loop spans 12 amino acids. The sequencing input was whole blood. This receptor was taken from an adult who was a healthcare worker with PCR-confirmed SARS-CoV-2 infection or an uninfected control (not recorded which). This chain joins TRBV20-1 and TRBJ2-3, with D possibly being TRBD2 (6 bases). The CDR3 nucleotides are TGCAGTGCTAATACGGGGGCAGATACGCAGTATTTT. Amino acids: CSANTGADTQYF.